This TCR beta chain was retrieved from a study of shared clonotypes between healthy human individuals. Study summary: Every donor yielded three CD4 naive, three CD4 memory, two CD8 naive and one CD8 memory plate. Whole-study findings and limits: In contrast to clonotypes shared by all four donors, non-shared clonotypes had lower generation probabilities. The researchers took only blood, and tissue repertoires probably look different.

Of note for this clone: Its antigen is unidentified.

V was clipped by 5 bases and J by 4 bases; unmatched bases: 13. This CDR3 comprises 15 residues. The germline gives CDR1 GTSNPN, CDR2 SVGIG (reference sequence). Evenly divided among several immunoSEQ plates was the genomic DNA of each subset. Libraries were prepared by immunoSEQ multiplex PCR; TCRdb keeps only in-frame clonotypes and omits some of them. The data hold about 2.4 million clones, with about 92% observed a single time. The rearrangement uses TRBV30 and TRBJ2-7; TRBD2 matches 8 bases. The sequence came from a man aged 18 to 29 in good health. Sequences were obtained from naive CD4+ T cells sorted from blood. The subset here: CD45RA+ positively selected. As DNA, the CDR3 is TGTGCCTGGGGGGGTGGAGTAGCGGGACTGTACGAGCAGTACTTC. Translating it yields CAWGGGVAGLYEQYF.